The next 11 T cell receptor beta chains were all read from a single sample in a study of blood T cell repertoires in COVID-19. Some clones are missing from TCRdb's copy, which holds only in-frame ones; the method was immunoSEQ multiplex PCR. The sample includes 150,000 to 200,000 clones, about 86% seen only once; the top ten take roughly 7.8%. Sequences were obtained from peripheral blood. These receptors came from a man between 60 and 70 years old with acute or convalescent COVID-19.

The rearrangement joins TRBV5-1 to TRBJ2-1, with 8 nucleotides matching TRBD1. Per germline, CDR1 SGHRS and CDR2 YFSETQ. The CDR3 runs to 14 residues. J gave up 3 bases and V 4 bases, and 3 bases lay outside the gene matches. DNA of the CDR3: TGCGCCAGCAGCATGGGACAGGTCTACAATGAGCAGTTCTTC. It specifies CASSMGQVYNEQFF.

The chain is built from TRBV27 and TRBJ2-1, with TRBD1 identical over 7 bases. The V and J ends lost 6 bases and 8 bases, in that order; junction bases with no gene match: 13. There are 15 residues in the CDR3. The germline V gene has CDR1 MNHEY and CDR2 SMNVEV (reference sequence). CDR3: CASRLRRQGNHEQFF. In DNA form, the CDR3 reads TGTGCCAGCAGACTCAGAAGACAGGGTAACCATGAGCAGTTCTTC.

V is TRBV27 and J is TRBJ2-7, with 8 nucleotides matching TRBD1. The CDR3 runs to 13 residues. J gave up 5 bases and V 6 bases, and 6 bases lay outside the gene matches. CDR1 is MNHEY, CDR2 SMNVEV, per germline (reference sequence). CDR3 in amino acids: CASRPPDRDEQYF. For the CDR3, the DNA is TGTGCCAGCAGACCTCCGGACAGGGACGAGCAGTACTTC.

This sequence joins TRBV27 and TRBJ2-2; 10 bases match TRBD2. This CDR3 comprises 15 residues. Germline CDR1 reads MNHEY; CDR2 reads SMNVEV (reference sequence). V trimming: 3 bases; J trimming: 4 bases; junction bases outside the gene matches: 2. CDR3 sequence: CASSFWTSGTGELFF. The DNA of the CDR3 is TGTGCCAGCAGTTTCTGGACTAGCGGCACCGGGGAGCTGTTTTTT.

This clone was seen just once. This chain links TRBV28 with TRBJ2-7; 7 nucleotides align to TRBD1. CDR1 MDHEN and CDR2 SYDVKM come from the germline V gene. This CDR3 spans 14 amino acids. Germline trimming cut 5 bases from V and 7 bases from J; bases unmatched to any gene: 11. The CDR3 DNA reads TGTGCCAGCAGTCTAGGGGACAGAAGTCAAGAGCAGTACTTC. As protein: CASSLGDRSQEQYF.

This clone was observed a few times. J is TRBJ2-1 and V is TRBV5-4; D is uncertain. Trimming removed 2 bases from V and 3 bases from J, with 6 bases in between. This CDR3 region has 13 residues. The germline gives CDR1 SGHNT, CDR2 YYREEE (reference sequence). CDR3 residues: CASSFTDYNEQFF. CDR3 bases: TGTGCCAGCAGCTTCACAGACTACAATGAGCAGTTCTTC.

The gene calls are TRBV9 and TRBJ2-1, with 8 bases lining up with TRBD1. V gave up 4 bases and J gave up 1 base; unmatched junction bases: 4. Germline V gene lookup returns CDR1 SGDLS and CDR2 YYNGEE. The CDR3 consists of 15 residues. The CDR3 reads CASSIQGGSYNEQFF. In DNA, the CDR3 is TGTGCCAGCAGCATACAGGGGGGTTCCTACAATGAGCAGTTCTTC.

This clone was seen a single time. This chain connects TRBV2 to TRBJ2-3; 7 nucleotides line up with TRBD2. The CDR3 is made up of 14 amino acids. Trimming at V came to 4 bases and at J to 4 bases, leaving 5 bases not matched to a gene. Germline CDR1 SNHLY, CDR2 FYNNEI. CDR3 DNA: TGTGCCAGCAGTGGGGCTAGCGGCGCAGATACGCAGTATTTT. Protein: CASSGASGADTQYF.

The J gene is TRBJ1-2, the V gene TRBV2; perhaps TRBD1 as D (5 bases). The germline V gene encodes CDR1 SNHLY and CDR2 FYNNEI. This CDR3 region has 13 residues. Trimming took off 2 bases at V and 5 bases at J, with 9 bases between the two ends. This CDR3 reads CASSERQIYGYTF. The DNA for the CDR3 is TGTGCCAGCAGTGAACGACAGATTTATGGCTACACCTTC.

The rearrangement uses TRBV24-1 and TRBJ2-5; no definite D call. CDR1 is KGHDR and CDR2 is SFDVKD in the germline V gene. Between the trimmed V and J ends, which lost 4 bases and 2 bases, there was a span of 4 bases. The CDR3 has 12 residues. CDR3: CATSDGQETQYF. CDR3 coding DNA: TGTGCCACCAGTGACGGGCAAGAGACCCAGTACTTC.

The chain employs TRBV18 and TRBJ2-4; a possible D gene is TRBD2 (6 bases). The V and J ends lost 4 bases and 3 bases respectively, with 7 bases between them. The CDR3 contains 13 residues. The germline CDR1 and CDR2 sequences are KGHSH and LQKENI. This CDR3 reads CASSRLGKNIQYF. The DNA for the CDR3 is TGTGCCAGCTCACGACTAGGCAAAAACATTCAGTACTTC. The variable domain in full, with the rest retrieved from reference TRBV18 and TRBJ2-4, is NAGVMQNPRHLVRRRGQEARLRCSPMKGHSHVYWYRQLPEEGLKFMVYLQKENIIDESGMPKERFSAEFPKEGPSILRIQQVVRGDSAAYFCASSRLGKNIQYFGAGTRLSVL.